The source of this T cell receptor (beta chain) is a study of control samples from healthy donors and cancer patients. Clones were sequenced by immunoSEQ multiplex PCR, and TCRdb holds only the in-frame ones, with some missing. There are 150,000 or so clones in the sample; about 90% occur only once, and under 2% lies in the top ten. Of note for this clone: One junction end does not reproduce the germline sequence, and a read error may be involved.

The CDR3 runs 16 residues. Germline V gene sequence: CDR1 SGHNT, CDR2 YYREEE (reference sequence). This TCR was sampled from a man aged 18 to 30 in good health. The source material was blood. The rearrangement uses TRBV5-4 and TRBJ2-5; 10 bases map to TRBD2. CDR3 in DNA: TGTGCCAGCAGCGTGAGCGGGGGGGGGCCTGGAGAGACCCGGTACTTC. Protein product: CASSVSGGGPGETRYF.